The clone carrying this TCR beta chain was counted a single time. Its antigen is still unknown. This table comes from immunoSEQ multiplex PCR, and its TCRdb copy is limited to in-frame clones, with some not included. The sample contains some 130,000 clones, about nine tenths of which appear only once. This specimen belongs to a study of T cell responses to AZD1222 COVID-19 vaccine. Study results and limitations: The donor group comprised mostly white British people and more females; the analysis possibly underestimated clonal diversity.

Germline CDR1 is SEHNR and CDR2 is FQNEAQ (reference sequence). The CDR3 totals 13 residues. V was pared by 3 bases and J by 5 bases, with 10 bases between. The sequence came from an adult in good health. The gene calls are TRBV7-9 and TRBJ1-2, with TRBD1 as a possible D gene (5 bases). The sample consisted of peripheral blood, taken on day 0 of AZD1222 vaccination. CDR3 in DNA: TGTGCCAGCAGCTTGGACGGGGGGTATGGCTACACCTTC. Amino acid sequence: CASSLDGGYGYTF.